This T cell receptor beta chain is drawn from a study of beta chain features in type 1 diabetes. Study outcomes and limitations: When Type 1 diabetes patients were examined, their TCRB CDR3s proved moderately but significantly shorter in all four CD4+ subsets.

This CDR3 region has 22 residues. The trim removed 0 bases at V and 2 bases at J, leaving 19 bases unmatched. The germline CDR1 and CDR2 sequences are SGDLS and YYNGEE. As concerns this clone: Its matching antigen is unknown.

As every portion of the isolated RNA was reverse transcribed, the sequencing read expressed TCRB transcripts. TCRdb keeps only in-frame clones here, not all; method: immunoSEQ multiplex PCR. The top ten hold 0.015% of the sample, which has about 340,000 clones, about 13% seen once. The sequenced sample was naive CD4+ T cells from blood. The genes are TRBV9 and TRBJ2-2; 10 bases are a match to TRBD2. This TCR derives from a woman younger than 30 with type 1 diabetes. Here the CDR3 reads CASSVVRASGRGGLSNTGELFF. The CDR3 DNA reads as TGTGCCAGCAGCGTAGTTCGGGCTAGCGGGAGAGGTGGCCTGTCAAACACCGGGGAGCTGTTTTTT.